This T cell receptor (beta chain) comes out of a study of cytomegalovirus exposure and HLA in healthy donors. Findings and limits, study-wide: Rare TCR sequences dominated, though some public TCRs recurred in many donors. TCR beta chain V- and J-gene trimming was linked, in a later analysis, to a missense variant in DCLRE1C.

Germline V CDR1 and CDR2: MDHEN, SYDVKM. V was clipped by 5 bases and J by 5 bases; unmatched bases: 8. This CDR3 is 15 amino acids long. PCR used 60 Vbeta primers and 13 Jbeta primers. Only in-frame clones appear in the TCRdb table, and some are missing; sequencing was by immunoSEQ multiplex PCR. This table has some 130,000 clones, about three quarters appearing once. Comments on this clone: The antigen remains undetermined.

V and J are TRBV28 and TRBJ2-1; 8 bases line up with TRBD2. The source of this sequence is a male donor in good health and CMV-seropositive. Sequenced sample: PBMCs. The CDR3, as DNA: TGTGCCAGCAGTCCCGGGACTAGAATTAACAATGAGCAGTTCTTC. Protein sequence: CASSPGTRINNEQFF.